The 9 T cell receptor beta chains given below trace back to one sample, sequenced in a study of breast tumors, draining lymph nodes, adjacent tissues. TCRdb analysed the multiplex PCR reads with MiXCR anew, one entry per CDR3 protein. The table lists 150,000 to 250,000 distinct CDR3 sequences, 31% of them singletons. Axillary draining lymph nodes of breast cancer patients supplied the node samples. The material sequenced was axillary lymph node tissue. The receptors were sampled from a female donor with breast cancer. Some clones in this sample may be carry-over from other donors' samples.

This chain joins TRBV3-1 and TRBJ2-4; TRBD2 agrees at 15 bases. Germline loops: CDR1 LGHDT, CDR2 YNNKEL (reference sequence). Losses at the gene ends were 4 bases for V and 0 bases for J; bases not matched to a gene: 4. CDR3 length: 18 residues. The CDR3 reads CASSPGLAGGLAKNIQYF. DNA of the CDR3: TGTGCCAGCAGCCCTGGACTAGCGGGAGGGCTAGCCAAAAACATTCAGTACTTC.

Ten or more counts support this clonotype. The chain is built from TRBV12-5 and TRBJ2-3, with D uncertain. Trimming shortened V by 7 bases and J by 5 bases, and 7 bases separated the two germline ends. Germline V CDR1 and CDR2: LGHNT, FRNRAP. The CDR3 has 11 residues. As DNA, the CDR3 is TGTGCTAGTGCAAGTAGAGATACGCAGTATTTT. It yields the protein CASASRDTQYF.

This clonotype occurred many times. The chain links TRBV4-2 to TRBJ2-2; D may be TRBD2 (5 bases). Trimming removed 0 bases from V and 6 bases from J, with 11 bases in between. Germline V gene data show CDR1 as LGHNA and CDR2 as YNFKEQ. The CDR3 sequence is 15 residues long. CDR3 DNA sequence: TGTGCCAGCAGCCAAGAAGGGCCTAGCCCCGGGGAGCTGTTTTTT. It is translated as CASSQEGPSPGELFF.

This clonotype occurred many times. The CDR3 loop is CASAEGQGYEQYF. CDR3 nucleotides: TGTGCCAGCGCGGAAGGACAGGGCTACGAGCAGTACTTC. The chain uses TRBV2 and TRBJ2-7; 8 nucleotides match TRBD1. Trimming at V came to 8 bases and at J to 3 bases, leaving 6 bases not matched to a gene. The germline V gene encodes CDR1 SNHLY and CDR2 FYNNEI. This CDR3 has 13 residues. The variable domain in full, completed from reference TRBV2 and TRBJ2-7, reads EPEVTQTPSHQVTQMGQEVILRCVPISNHLYFYWYRQILGQKVEFLVSFYNNEISEKSEIFDDQFSVERPDGSNFTLKIRSTKLEDSAMYFCASAEGQGYEQYFGPGTRLTVT.

Regarding this clonotype: Possible read error: a much larger clone is one base away. The J gene is TRBJ2-1, the V gene TRBV12-3 or TRBV12-4, with D hard to call. This CDR3 has 12 residues. The CDR3 here is CASSSYMDERFF. DNA for the CDR3: TGTGCCAGCAGTTCCTACATGGATGAGCGGTTCTTC.

The sample holds many counts of this clonotype. The chain couples TRBV9 to TRBJ2-3, with D perhaps TRBD1 or TRBD2 (6 bases each). Per germline, CDR1 SGDLS and CDR2 YYNGEE. The V end lost 1 base, the J end lost 4 bases, and 13 bases lay between the germline ends. CDR3 length equals 15 residues. The CDR3 region is CASSVLGGFADTQYF. The CDR3, as DNA: TGTGCCAGCAGCGTACTAGGGGGGTTTGCAGATACGCAGTATTTT.

The table lists this clonotype with many counts. The rearrangement joins TRBV20-1 to TRBJ2-3, with 8 bases that match TRBD1. The CDR3 extends over 13 amino acids. V lost 6 bases to trimming and J lost 1 base; unmatched junction nucleotides: 3. Germline V lookup: CDR1 DFQATT, CDR2 SNEGSKA (reference sequence). CDR3 protein: CSAYRGGTDTQYF. CDR3 nucleotide sequence: TGCAGTGCCTACAGGGGGGGCACAGATACGCAGTATTTT.

As regards this clonotype: This may be a read error: a much more frequent sequence differs by one nucleotide. V is TRBV6-1 and J is TRBJ2-5; TRBD1 aligns across 8 bases. The CDR3 extends over 16 amino acids. After removal of 1 base from V and 4 bases from J, the junction contained 8 bases not matched to a gene. Looked up from germline, CDR1 is MNHNS and CDR2 is SASEGT. The CDR3, as DNA: TGTGCCAGCAGTGAAGGGACAGGGAGGTCGGGAGAGACCCAGTACTTC. It encodes CASSEGTGRSGETQYF.

As to this clonotype: The junction differs from germline at one of its ends, possibly a read error. The chain has TRBV7-9 and TRBJ1-4; TRBD1 might be the D (6 bases). The germline CDR1 and CDR2 sequences are SEHNR and FQNEAQ (reference sequence). The CDR3 is 17 residues long. This CDR3 is CASSLTLGGGRWEKLFF. Here the CDR3 DNA reads TGTGCCAGCAGCTTAACTTTGGGGGGGGGGCGCTGGGAAAAGCTGTTTTTT.